The 2 T cell receptor beta chains below come from one sample, sequenced in a study of shared clonotypes between healthy human individuals. TCRdb's table, derived via immunoSEQ multiplex PCR, lists solely in-frame clones and lacks some. The sample includes 2 million to 2.5 million clones, approximately 94% of them seen just once. The sequenced material came from naive CD4+ T cells sorted from blood. Specified subset: CD45RA+ positively selected. These receptors were obtained from a man in his late teens or twenties in good health.

The rearrangement uses TRBV7-3 and TRBJ2-2; 7 nucleotides line up with TRBD1. The CDR3 has 15 residues. Trimming at V came to 6 bases and at J to 2 bases, leaving 6 bases not matched to a gene. Germline CDR1 reads SGHTA; CDR2 reads FQGTGA. For the CDR3, the DNA is TGTGCCAGCAGGCCCAGACAGGGAAACACCGGGGAGCTGTTTTTT. Its translation is CASRPRQGNTGELFF.

The rearrangement joins TRBV19 to TRBJ1-5; D perhaps matches TRBD1 (5 bases). This CDR3 contains 14 residues. Germline V lookup: CDR1 LNHDA, CDR2 SQIVND (reference sequence). Trimming left V 8 bases short and J 3 bases short, with 14 bases between. In DNA, the CDR3 is TGTGCCAGTGACGGGCGGGGGGACAATCAGCCCCAGCATTTT. Its translation is CASDGRGDNQPQHF.